These T cell receptor beta chains were read from a single sample in a study of OX40 agonist ivuxolimab in advanced cancers. Assay: immunoSEQ multiplex PCR; the TCRdb copy retains only in-frame clones and omits some. Here the sample spans 70,000 to 75,000 clones, 85% to 90% being singletons. Material: CD4+ or CD8+ T cells sorted from blood, obtained in a trial of the OX40 agonist ivuxolimab. These receptor sequences come from an adult with an advanced solid tumor such as melanoma, head and neck, liver or kidney cancer. CDR3s include the opening cysteine and the closing phenylalanine or tryptophan. The order of the fields is J gene, V gene, D gene, clone size, CDR3 DNA, CDR3 protein. The D gene is left open where the match is weak. Only some rows state a clone size, as once, few, many or a class for expanded clones.

>TRBJ2-5|TRBV10-3|TRBD1|-
TGTGCCACACGAGGGGGGCAGGGGGCTTATGAGACCCAGTACTTC
CATRGGQGAYETQYF
>TRBJ2-5|TRBV11-2|TRBD1|-
TGTGCCAGCAGTTCCATGACAGGGTTGACAGAGACCCAGTACTTC
CASSSMTGLTETQYF
>TRBJ2-2|TRBV5-1|-|-
TGCGCCAGCAGCTTAGACAGGTTGAACACCGGGGAGCTGTTTTTT
CASSLDRLNTGELFF
>TRBJ2-7|TRBV5-5|TRBD2|-
TGTGCCAGCAGCCCACGACTAGCGGGGGGCCTATCCTACGAGCAGTACTTC
CASSPRLAGGLSYEQYF
>TRBJ2-3|TRBV9|-|few
TGTGCCAGCAGCCCCCTGGTGGGGATTAGCACAGATACGCAGTATTTT
CASSPLVGISTDTQYF
>TRBJ2-5|TRBV27|-|-
TGTGCCAGCAGTTTAGGGGGGGCCGGGGGAGAGACCCAGTACTTC
CASSLGGAGGETQYF
>TRBJ2-4|TRBV13|TRBD2|-
TGTGCCAGCAGCGCTCCCGGGGGGGCAAACATTCAGTACTTC
CASSAPGGANIQYF
>TRBJ2-5|TRBV7-3|-|-
TGTGCCAGCAGCCATATTCCCGGGGAGACCCAGTACTTC
CASSHIPGETQYF
>TRBJ1-1|TRBV21-1|-|-
TGTGCCAGCAGCAAAGCTGAAGGGCAGGGGAACACTGAAGCTTTCTTT
CASSKAEGQGNTEAFF
>TRBJ2-7|TRBV5-1|TRBD2|-
TGCGCCAGCAGCTTGGACCCAGCGGGGGGTACGAACGAGCAGTACTTC
CASSLDPAGGTNEQYF
>TRBJ1-1|TRBV5-5|-|-
TGTGCCAGCAGCCCCCCCGGGGCATCCATGAACACTGAAGCTTTCTTT
CASSPPGASMNTEAFF
>TRBJ1-6|TRBV4-1|-|-
TGCGCCAGCAGCCAGGAACTTAATTCACCCCTCCACTTT
CASSQELNSPLHF
>TRBJ2-5|TRBV7-9|TRBD2|-
TGTGCCAGCAGTGCGGTAGCGGGGGGGCAAGAGACCCAGTACTTC
CASSAVAGGQETQYF
>TRBJ2-7|TRBV14|-|-
TGTGCCAGCAGCCAAGGAGCGAGACCCTACGAGCAGTACTTC
CASSQGARPYEQYF
>TRBJ1-6|TRBV28|TRBD1|-
TGTGCCAGCGGGAAGCTACAGGGGACCCTCCACTTT
CASGKLQGTLHF
>TRBJ2-2|TRBV5-8|TRBD1|once
TGTGCCAGCAGCGGCGACAGGGGCGGGGAGCTGTTTTTT
CASSGDRGGELFF
>TRBJ1-5|TRBV10-3|-|-
TGTGCCATCGGCCGGATCGGCAATCAGCCCCAGCATTTT
CAIGRIGNQPQHF
>TRBJ1-4|TRBV5-1|TRBD1|-
TGCGCCAGCAGGACAGGGGGCTCAACTAATGAAAAACTGTTTTTT
CASRTGGSTNEKLFF
>TRBJ2-4|TRBV27|TRBD1|-
TGTGCCAGCAGTTTCGTGGGACAGGGAAAGGGTGACAAAAACATTCAGTACTTC
CASSFVGQGKGDKNIQYF
>TRBJ1-5|TRBV19|-|few
TGTGCCAGTAGCCGGGCACAGAGGGTCAATCAGCCCCAGCATTTT
CASSRAQRVNQPQHF
>TRBJ2-1|TRBV28|-|-
TGTGCCAGCAGTTTATCGGGGACACTTACCTACAATGAGCAGTTCTTC
CASSLSGTLTYNEQFF
>TRBJ2-3|TRBV5-8|TRBD2|once
TGTGCCAGCAGCTCCGGTCGTGGATTAGCGGGAAGGGTTGGCGATACGCAGTATTTT
CASSSGRGLAGRVGDTQYF
>TRBJ2-5|TRBV7-9|-|once
TGTGCTGAGGGTGGGAGAGACGAGGAGGAGACCCAGTACTTC
CAEGGRDEEETQYF
>TRBJ1-4|TRBV27|-|-
TGTGCCAGCACGACGGCGGATGCAACTAATGAAAAACTGTTTTTT
CASTTADATNEKLFF
>TRBJ1-2|TRBV10-3|-|-
TGTGCCATCAGTGAGTCGCCGGGGATGGGGGATGGCTACACCTTC
CAISESPGMGDGYTF
>TRBJ1-1|TRBV6-6|TRBD1|-
TGTGCCAGCAGAACCAGGACAGGGAACACTGAAGCTTTCTTT
CASRTRTGNTEAFF
>TRBJ2-3|TRBV5-1|TRBD2|-
TGCGCCAGCAGCTTAACTAGCGGCACAGATACGCAGTATTTT
CASSLTSGTDTQYF
>TRBJ1-1|TRBV9|-|-
TGTGCCAGCAGCTTCGGGGATGGGACTGAAGCTTTCTTT
CASSFGDGTEAFF
>TRBJ2-5|TRBV15|-|-
TGTGCCACCAGCAGAGATCGAAAAGAGACCCAGTACTTC
CATSRDRKETQYF
>TRBJ1-2|TRBV4-2|-|few
TGTGCCAGCAGCCAAGTGCAGGGAAACTCCTATGGCTACACCTTC
CASSQVQGNSYGYTF
>TRBJ1-5|TRBV21-1|-|-
TGTGCCAGCAGTTCGGTAGACCCCGATCAGCCCCAGCATTTT
CASSSVDPDQPQHF
>TRBJ1-5|TRBV7-8|-|-
TGTGCCAGCAACCTCGGACAGTCTAGCAATCAGCCCCAGCATTTT
CASNLGQSSNQPQHF
>TRBJ2-5|TRBV18|-|-
TGTGCCAGCTCACCAGAGGGGTTGCGCGAGACCCAGTACTTC
CASSPEGLRETQYF
>TRBJ2-5|TRBV20-1|-|-
TGCAGTGCTTCACGGGTCGAGACCCAGTACTTC
CSASRVETQYF
>TRBJ1-5|TRBV6-1|-|-
TGTGCCAGCAGTGAATTAGCGACAGCGTATAGCAATCAGCCCCAGCATTTT
CASSELATAYSNQPQHF
>TRBJ1-4|TRBV6-1|-|-
TGTGCCAGCAGGGGGTCAAGAGAAAAACTGTTTTTT
CASRGSREKLFF
>TRBJ2-7|TRBV28|-|-
TGTGCCAGCAGTTTTGGGCTTCGGTACGAGCAGTACTTC
CASSFGLRYEQYF
>TRBJ1-4|TRBV6-6|-|-
TGTGCCAGCAGTTACGCGCGGGGGGCCGGGGGAAAACTGTTTTTT
CASSYARGAGGKLFF
>TRBJ2-1|TRBV7-2|TRBD2|once
TGTGCCAGCGGGAGGGGAGGCCCCTTCCATGAGCAGTTCTTC
CASGRGGPFHEQFF
>TRBJ2-5|TRBV11-3|TRBD2|-
TGTGCCAGCAGCTTAGAGGTCCGGGGAGGGTTTGGGGAGACCCAGTACTTC
CASSLEVRGGFGETQYF
>TRBJ1-1|TRBV12-5|-|-
TGTGCTAGTGGTTTGAGTCAAGGGGAGCAGTTCACTGAAGCTTTCTTT
CASGLSQGEQFTEAFF
>TRBJ1-2|TRBV19|-|once
TGTGCCAGTAGTATTTCGCCCGGAAACTATGGCTACACCTTC
CASSISPGNYGYTF